This T cell receptor (beta chain) stems from a study of Ad26.COV2.S vaccination and SARS-CoV-2 variants. As for the study in general: Of the COV1001 trial arms, the Ad26.COV2.S arm included the donor.

A remark on this clone: Its antigen is unknown.

Study results and limitations: Participants in the vaccine arm had higher spike-specific TCR breadth; placebo recipients had lower.

Data came from immunoSEQ multiplex PCR; TCRdb stores just in-frame clones and leaves some out. The sample consists of roughly 350,000 clones, more than 75% of them appearing once. Treatment noted: 19 received Ad26.COV2.S at low or high dose, single or two shots; a few received placebo; per-sample allocation not given. Repertoires come from day 63 after the first vaccine or placebo injection. This specimen consisted of peripheral blood, obtained in a trial of Ad26.COV2.S vaccine versus placebo. This clonotype was sampled from a person aged 18-60 years who received the Ad26.COV2.S COVID-19 vaccine or a placebo.

This CDR3 is CASRTGVYNEQFF. The CDR3 coding sequence is TGTGCCAGCAGGACAGGGGTGTACAATGAGCAGTTCTTC. This chain connects TRBV25-1 to TRBJ2-1, with 8 bases fitting TRBD1. The CDR3 runs 13 residues. Germline V gene data show CDR1 as MGHDK and CDR2 as SYGVNS. V shed 6 bases, J shed 4 bases, and the junction held 2 bases outside the gene matches.